What follows is one T cell receptor (beta chain) and its context. The germline gene is not matched at one end of the junction; a read error may be the cause. This specimen comes from a study of blood T cell repertoires in COVID-19. The wider study: Whether acute or convalescent, the COVID-19 samples came from the United States, Italy and Spain. PBMCs, B-cell-depleted T cells, or T cells provided the cDNA or gDNA that made up the material.

This CDR3 has 16 amino acids. The germline CDR1 and CDR2 sequences are SGHRS and YFSETQ. In the study's own analysis: Cell counts per sample came from amplifying reference gene primers. The protocol was immunoSEQ multiplex PCR, while the TCRdb copy is restricted to in-frame clones and leaves out a portion. The V and J calls and the clone size are those of that table, but D and trimming were determined from the DNA. The sample yields fewer than 35,000 clones, 65% to 90% seen once. Sequencing was performed on peripheral blood. The chain links TRBV5-1 to TRBJ2-3; D may be TRBD2 (5 bases). The TCR was taken from a man aged 80 or over with active or convalescent COVID-19. The CDR3 loop is CASRFRGDTLTHTQYF. The CDR3 region has the DNA TGCGCCAGCAGATTCCGGGGAGACACACTCACACATACGCAGTATTTT. Variable domain in full (rest from reference TRBV5-1 and TRBJ2-3): KAGVTQTPRYLIKTRGQQVTLSCSPISGHRSVSWYQQTPGQGLQFLFEYFSETQRNKGNFPGRFSGRQFSNSRSEMNVSTLELGDSALYLCASRFRGDTLTHTQYFGPGTRLTVL.